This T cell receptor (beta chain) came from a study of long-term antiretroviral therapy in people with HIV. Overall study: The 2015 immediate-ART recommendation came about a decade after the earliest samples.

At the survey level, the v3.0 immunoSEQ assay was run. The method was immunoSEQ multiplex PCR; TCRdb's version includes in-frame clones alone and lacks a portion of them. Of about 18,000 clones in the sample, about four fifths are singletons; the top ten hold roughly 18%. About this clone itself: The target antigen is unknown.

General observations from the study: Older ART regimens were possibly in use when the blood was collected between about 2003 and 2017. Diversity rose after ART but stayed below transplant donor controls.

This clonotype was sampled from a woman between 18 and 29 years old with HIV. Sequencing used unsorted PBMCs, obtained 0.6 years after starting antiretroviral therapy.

The DNA for the CDR3 is TGTGCCAGCGGCGCTAACAATGAGCAGTTCTTC. It specifies CASGANNEQFF. The gene calls are TRBV9 and TRBJ2-1, with D unclear. Germline V lookup: CDR1 SGDLS, CDR2 YYNGEE. The CDR3 contains 11 residues. V was pared by 7 bases and J by 5 bases, with 7 bases between. The whole variable domain, filled in from reference TRBV9 and TRBJ2-1, reads DSGVTQTPKHLITATGQRVTLRCSPRSGDLSVYWYQQSLDQGLQFLIQYYNGEERAKGNILERFSAQQFPDLHSELNLSSLELGDSALYFCASGANNEQFFGPGTRLTVL.